These 17 T cell receptor beta chains came from one sample sequenced in a study of CD4 T cell repertoires in COVID-19. TCRdb's table, derived via immunoSEQ multiplex PCR, lists solely in-frame clones and lacks some. The sample lists about 75,000 clones, about four fifths occurring once. Material: CD4+ T cells from peripheral blood, obtained after recovery from COVID-19. These receptors were obtained from a human donor who had COVID-19.

The chain recombines TRBV27 with TRBJ1-1, with D possibly matching TRBD1 (6 bases). The germline CDR1 and CDR2 sequences are MNHEY and SMNVEV (reference sequence). This CDR3 contains 13 residues. Between the trimmed V and J ends, which lost 4 bases and 1 base, there was a span of 7 bases. CDR3 sequence: CASSYRENTEAFF. The CDR3 DNA follows: TGTGCCAGCAGTTACAGGGAGAACACTGAAGCTTTCTTT.

CDR3 coding DNA: TGTGCCAGTACCCTAGGGGGAGGTAGCAATGAGCAGTTCTTC. Protein: CASTLGGGSNEQFF. The chain uses TRBV19 and TRBJ2-1; D could derive from TRBD1 or TRBD2 (6 bases each). This CDR3 comprises 14 residues. V lost 7 bases to trimming and J lost 6 bases, with 16 bases between them. Germline V lookup: CDR1 LNHDA, CDR2 SQIVND (reference sequence).

The V call is TRBV6-5, the J call TRBJ1-1; the match to TRBD1 covers 7 bases. This CDR3 is built from 15 residues. The germline CDR1 and CDR2 sequences are MNHEY and SVGAGI. Germline trimming cut 6 bases from V and 4 bases from J; bases unmatched to any gene: 11. CDR3 loop: CASRDNRGPGTEAFF. The DNA of the CDR3 is TGTGCCAGCAGAGATAACAGGGGTCCGGGCACTGAAGCTTTCTTT.

The chain combines TRBV19 with TRBJ1-3; D not certain. The CDR3 is 13 amino acids. Germline V gives CDR1 LNHDA, CDR2 SQIVND (reference sequence). V was shortened by 3 bases and J by 5 bases, with 8 bases between the two germline ends. The CDR3 coding sequence is TGTGCCAGTAGTATTATGGGAAGAAACACCATATATTTT. Protein product: CASSIMGRNTIYF.

The chain links TRBV10-3 to TRBJ2-7; 7 nucleotides align to TRBD1. Per the germline V gene, CDR1 is ENHRY and CDR2 is SYGVKD. The V gene end was trimmed by 4 bases and the J gene end by 4 bases; junction bases not matched to a gene: 10. This CDR3 is built from 15 residues. CDR3: CAISGGGTAAYEQYF. The DNA of the CDR3 is TGTGCCATCAGTGGGGGTGGGACAGCAGCTTACGAGCAGTACTTC.

This chain links TRBV7-2 with TRBJ1-5; D remains unclear. The V gene's germline CDR1 is SGHTA and CDR2 FQGNSA. The V and J ends lost 5 bases and 5 bases respectively, with 10 bases between them. The CDR3 runs 13 residues. Written as DNA, the CDR3 is TGTGCCAGCAGCCCCCGGTGGGATCAGCCCCAGCATTTT. Protein: CASSPRWDQPQHF.

CDR3 nucleotide sequence: TGTGCCACCAGTGATTTGAGCGGGGGGGGCACAGATACGCAGTATTTT. Encoded protein: CATSDLSGGGTDTQYF. The chain links TRBV24-1 to TRBJ2-3; 10 bases are shared with TRBD2. Trimming at V came to 0 bases and at J to 1 base, leaving 0 bases not matched to a gene. Germline V gives CDR1 KGHDR, CDR2 SFDVKD. There are 16 residues in the CDR3.

The V and J genes are TRBV19 and TRBJ1-2; no definite D call. CDR3 length: 12 amino acids. Trimming pared 9 bases from V and 5 bases from J, leaving 13 bases between. Per the germline V gene, CDR1 is LNHDA and CDR2 is SQIVND (reference sequence). CDR3 nucleotide sequence: TGTGCCAGCAGCACAAGGGAGTATGGCTACACCTTC. It is translated as CASSTREYGYTF.

The rearrangement uses TRBV2 and TRBJ2-5; the match to TRBD1 covers 7 bases. V lost 5 bases, J lost 2 bases, and 5 bases stayed unmatched. CDR1 is SNHLY, CDR2 FYNNEI, per germline. The CDR3 spans 14 residues. This CDR3 is CASSTGTEQETQYF. CDR3 nucleotide sequence: TGTGCCAGCAGTACCGGGACAGAGCAAGAGACCCAGTACTTC.

This chain joins TRBV5-1 and TRBJ1-1, with D unclear. V gave up 0 bases and J gave up 4 bases, with 13 bases separating them. Germline loops: CDR1 SGHRS, CDR2 YFSETQ. CDR3 length equals 15 residues. The CDR3 DNA sequence: TGCGCCAGCAGCTTGGGGATAGGCGGAACCACTGAAGCTTTCTTT. Translation gives CASSLGIGGTTEAFF.

The V and J genes are TRBV20-1 and TRBJ1-1; D not resolved. The germline CDR1 and CDR2 sequences are DFQATT and SNEGSKA (reference sequence). The CDR3 has 10 residues. The CDR3 coding sequence is TGCACCGACGCTTACACTGAAGCTTTCTTT. Amino acid sequence: CTDAYTEAFF.

The chain recombines TRBV5-4 with TRBJ2-1; 10 bases map to TRBD1. The CDR3 consists of 15 residues. Germline V CDR1 and CDR2: SGHNT, YYREEE (reference sequence). V gave up 2 bases and J gave up 10 bases; unmatched junction bases: 9. For the CDR3, the DNA is TGTGCCAGCAGCTTTCCGGGACAGGGGTTTCTGGAGCAGTTCTTC. Translation: CASSFPGQGFLEQFF.

This clone is medium-sized within its sample. The rearrangement links TRBV6-5 to TRBJ2-7; D is tentatively TRBD1 or TRBD2 (5 bases each). Germline V gene sequence: CDR1 MNHEY, CDR2 SVGAGI. The CDR3 totals 14 residues. V shed 0 bases and J shed 6 bases, with 12 bases lying between them. The chain's CDR3 is CASSYSGLASEQYF. In nucleotides, the CDR3 is TGTGCCAGCAGTTACTCGGGGCTAGCCTCCGAGCAGTACTTC.

The chain combines TRBV24-1 with TRBJ2-1, with TRBD2 matching over 11 bases. CDR1 is KGHDR and CDR2 is SFDVKD in the germline V gene. This CDR3 has 20 residues. V dropped 1 base and J dropped 7; count of bases not matched to a gene: 17. In nucleotides, the CDR3 is TGTGCCACCAGTGATTTCCGGCTAGCGGGGGGCCTAGGGAAAGGGAATGAGCAGTTCTTC. This sequence encodes CATSDFRLAGGLGKGNEQFF.

The chain combines TRBV29-1 with TRBJ1-4, with D uncertain. The CDR3 consists of 11 residues. Trimming removed 7 bases from V and 8 bases from J, with 11 bases in between. Per germline, CDR1 SQVTM and CDR2 ANQGSEA. The CDR3 region is CSARQEEKLFF. CDR3 in DNA: TGCAGCGCTCGGCAGGAAGAAAAACTGTTTTTT.

V gene TRBV14 combines with J gene TRBJ2-5, with TRBD2 as a possible D gene (7 bases). The ends were cut back, 4 bases at V and 7 bases at J, with 28 bases in the middle. Germline V gene lookup returns CDR1 SGHDN and CDR2 FVKESK. The CDR3 sequence is 18 residues long. CDR3 amino acids: CASSPPPRGGGQDWTQYF. The CDR3 nucleotides read TGTGCCAGCAGCCCTCCCCCTAGGGGCGGGGGACAAGATTGGACCCAGTACTTC.

The chain joins TRBV5-1 to TRBJ2-7, with TRBD2 matching 9 bases. The trim removed 6 bases at V and 4 bases at J, leaving 8 bases unmatched. CDR1 is SGHRS, CDR2 YFSETQ, per germline. The CDR3 runs to 14 residues. The CDR3 DNA reads TGCGCCAGCAACCCGGGACTAGCTTCTTACGAGCAGTACTTC. This translates into CASNPGLASYEQYF. The entire variable domain, with the rest obtained from reference TRBV5-1 and TRBJ2-7, is as follows: KAGVTQTPRYLIKTRGQQVTLSCSPISGHRSVSWYQQTPGQGLQFLFEYFSETQRNKGNFPGRFSGRQFSNSRSEMNVSTLELGDSALYLCASNPGLASYEQYFGPGTRLTVT.